The TCR beta chain described here comes from a study of PD-L1 blockade in urothelial cancer. The CDR3 runs to 15 residues. V lost 4 bases, J lost 0 bases, and 10 bases lay in between. In germline, CDR1 is SGHRS, CDR2 YFSETQ. Added to each PCR by spiking were synthetic TCR analog templates. Generated by immunoSEQ multiplex PCR, the TCRdb table keeps only in-frame clones and is missing some. The sample lists about 90,000 clones; less than 85% were seen once. The time point denotes: peripheral blood 6 weeks after treatment start. The sequenced sample was PBMCs, obtained around atezolizumab (anti-PD-L1) treatment. The chain recombines TRBV5-1 with TRBJ2-2; TRBD2 is a possible D gene (7 bases). The receptor was derived from a man aged 65 to 85 with urothelial cancer. The DNA of the CDR3 is TGCGCCAGCAGCACGGGGGGCCCGAACACCGGGGAGCTGTTTTTT. Protein sequence: CASSTGGPNTGELFF.